This T cell receptor beta chain comes out of a study of OX40 agonist ivuxolimab in advanced cancers. Study information: At 75% to 90% male, the cohort had a mean age of around 56 years, ranging from roughly 23 to 80.

Method: immunoSEQ multiplex PCR; TCRdb's copy keeps in-frame clones and lacks some. This table has fewer than 80,000 clones, about 85% appearing once. V dropped 1 base and J dropped 3 bases, with 10 bases sitting between them. CDR1 LGHNA and CDR2 YSLEER come from the germline V gene. The CDR3 is 14 residues long. The V and J genes are TRBV4-3 and TRBJ2-7; TRBD1 might be the D (6 bases). Sequencing was performed on CD4+ or CD8+ T cells sorted from blood, taken in a trial of the OX40 agonist ivuxolimab. This receptor was taken from an adult with an advanced solid tumor such as melanoma, head and neck, liver or kidney cancer. CDR3 in DNA: TGCGCCAGCAGCCAAGGGCAGGGGCTCTACGAGCAGTACTTC. Its translation is CASSQGQGLYEQYF.